The rows below give T cell receptor beta chains drawn from one sample of a study of cytomegalovirus exposure and HLA in healthy donors. Generated by immunoSEQ multiplex PCR, the TCRdb table keeps only in-frame clones and is missing some. The sample shows about 43,000 clones, roughly 77% of them seen only once. Sequences were obtained from PBMCs. Source of these receptors: a man aged 25-40 years in good health and CMV-seronegative. Both conserved end residues are part of each CDR3. A D gene is named only where the DNA matches it firmly. The listing skips clone size in some rows; elsewhere it reads once, few, many or a size class.

j_call | v_call | clone_size | d_call | cdr3_aa | cdr3_nt
TRBJ1-6 | TRBV19 | - | TRBD1 | CASTREQGDRNSPLHF | TGTGCCAGTACCCGGGAGCAGGGGGATCGGAATTCACCCCTCCACTTT
TRBJ2-3 | TRBV29-1 | - | TRBD1 | CSVARGTGMTDTQYF | TGCAGCGTCGCCAGGGGGACAGGGATGACAGATACGCAGTATTTT
TRBJ1-5 | TRBV18 | - | TRBD1 | CASSPRQGNQPQHF | TGTGCCAGCTCACCGAGACAGGGTAATCAGCCCCAGCATTTT
TRBJ1-2 | TRBV9 | - | TRBD1 | CASSATRETGENGYTF | TGTGCCAGCAGCGCCACGAGAGAGACAGGGGAGAATGGCTACACCTTC
TRBJ2-6 | TRBV5-3 | - | - | CARSSFWVEGSSGANVLTF | TGTGCCAGAAGCTCCTTTTGGGTGGAGGGGAGCTCTGGGGCCAACGTCCTGACTTTC
TRBJ1-2 | TRBV27 | - | TRBD1 | CASSPWTGGGYTF | TGTGCCAGCAGTCCCTGGACAGGGGGCGGCTACACCTTC
TRBJ2-4 | TRBV19 | - | - | CASSIGGSGKNIQYF | TGTGCCAGTAGTATTGGGGGGAGTGGGAAAAACATTCAGTACTTC
TRBJ2-7 | TRBV6-6 | - | - | CASSYSRANYEQYF | TGTGCCAGCAGTTACTCGAGGGCGAACTACGAGCAGTACTTC
TRBJ2-7 | TRBV28 | - | TRBD2 | CASSLLAGVYEQYF | TGTGCCAGCAGTTTACTAGCGGGAGTTTACGAGCAGTACTTC
TRBJ1-2 | TRBV27 | - | - | CASLQRAGDNYGYTF | TGTGCCAGCCTCCAACGCGCAGGGGATAACTATGGCTACACCTTC
TRBJ2-7 | TRBV7-8 | - | TRBD2 | CASSLALAGATYEQYF | TGTGCCAGCAGCTTAGCCCTAGCGGGCGCAACCTACGAGCAGTACTTC
TRBJ1-1 | TRBV11-2 | once | TRBD1 | CASSLETGLTLNTEAFF | TGTGCCAGCAGCTTAGAGACAGGGTTAACCCTAAACACTGAAGCTTTCTTT
TRBJ2-1 | TRBV7-2 | - | - | CASSLGRGHNEQFF | TGTGCCAGCAGCTTAGGCCGAGGCCACAATGAGCAGTTCTTC
TRBJ1-5 | TRBV19 | - | TRBD1 | CASRPGQIINQPQHF | TGTGCCAGTAGACCGGGACAGATCATCAATCAGCCCCAGCATTTT
TRBJ2-7 | TRBV7-9 | once | TRBD1 | CASSSQILGQGLHPYEQYF | TGTGCCAGCAGCTCCCAAATCCTTGGACAGGGCCTTCACCCCTACGAGCAGTACTTC
TRBJ2-7 | TRBV4-3 | - | TRBD1 | CASSQIRDRVYEQYF | TGCGCCAGCAGCCAAATCCGGGACAGGGTTTACGAGCAGTACTTC
TRBJ2-1 | TRBV6-6 | few | TRBD2 | CASSTHSGRYNEQFF | TGTGCCAGCAGTACCCATAGCGGGAGATACAATGAGCAGTTCTTC
TRBJ2-3 | TRBV9 | - | TRBD1 | CASSISGTGADTQYF | TGTGCCAGCAGCATCTCCGGGACAGGGGCAGATACGCAGTATTTT
TRBJ1-1 | TRBV7-9 | - | - | CASSLESREAFF | TGTGCCAGCAGCTTAGAGTCCAGAGAAGCTTTCTTT
TRBJ2-4 | TRBV30 | - | - | CAWESPSLAKNIQYF | TGTGCCTGGGAATCGCCTAGCTTAGCCAAAAACATTCAGTACTTC
TRBJ2-5 | TRBV6-6 | once | TRBD2 | CASRGLAGGQQETQYF | TGTGCCAGCAGGGGCCTAGCGGGAGGCCAACAAGAGACCCAGTACTTC
TRBJ2-3 | TRBV5-1 | few | TRBD2 | CASSRTLAGDGTDTQYF | TGCGCCAGCAGCCGGACCCTAGCGGGAGATGGTACAGATACGCAGTATTTT
TRBJ2-7 | TRBV18 | - | TRBD1 | CASSPDQGAPSYEQYF | TGTGCCAGCTCACCTGACCAGGGGGCCCCCTCCTACGAGCAGTACTTC
TRBJ1-2 | TRBV19 | - | - | CASRGRGYGYTF | TGTGCCAGTAGGGGCCGGGGCTATGGCTACACCTTC
TRBJ2-1 | TRBV7-2 | - | TRBD2 | CASSLGGTSGSGNEQFF | TGTGCCAGCAGCTTAGGGGGGACTAGCGGGAGCGGGAATGAGCAGTTCTTC
TRBJ2-7 | TRBV7-2 | - | TRBD2 | CASSSGGAGTLYEQYF | TGTGCCAGCAGCTCCGGGGGAGCGGGAACACTCTACGAGCAGTACTTC
TRBJ2-1 | TRBV18 | once | TRBD2 | CASTLAGEGYNEQFF | TGTGCCAGCACTCTAGCGGGAGAGGGATACAATGAGCAGTTCTTC
TRBJ2-5 | TRBV6-5 | - | - | CASSQEETQYF | TGTGCCAGCAGTCAAGAGGAGACCCAGTACTTC
TRBJ2-5 | TRBV7-2 | - | - | CASSFRGEETQYF | TGTGCCAGCAGCTTCAGGGGAGAAGAGACCCAGTACTTC
TRBJ2-3 | TRBV4-2 | once | TRBD2 | CASSQDTAASGRTARGTDTQYF | TGTGCCAGCAGCCAAGATACCGCGGCTAGCGGGAGGACCGCACGAGGCACAGATACGCAGTATTTT
TRBJ1-2 | TRBV29-1 | - | - | CSVAGDRGYGYTF | TGCAGCGTTGCTGGGGACCGGGGGTATGGCTACACCTTC
TRBJ1-6 | TRBV5-1 | few | TRBD1 | CASSAQGSSYNSPLHF | TGCGCCAGCAGCGCACAGGGGAGCTCCTATAATTCACCCCTCCACTTT
TRBJ1-4 | TRBV27 | - | - | CASRIRLGEKLFF | TGTGCCAGCAGGATACGACTTGGTGAAAAACTGTTTTTT
TRBJ2-6 | TRBV7-2 | - | - | CASSSRATPIGANVLTF | TGTGCCAGCAGCTCGAGGGCCACCCCCATCGGGGCCAACGTCCTGACTTTC
TRBJ2-7 | TRBV15 | - | TRBD1 | CATSRDAGGNYEQYF | TGTGCCACCAGCAGAGACGCAGGGGGCAACTACGAGCAGTACTTC
TRBJ1-5 | TRBV6-4 | - | TRBD1 | CASSEQGAQPQHF | TGTGCCAGCAGCGAACAGGGGGCTCAGCCCCAGCATTTT
TRBJ2-4 | TRBV5-4 | few | - | CASSLEGAAKNIQYF | TGTGCCAGCAGCTTGGAAGGGGCGGCCAAAAACATTCAGTACTTC
TRBJ2-7 | TRBV14 | - | TRBD1 | CASSYFPRTGKFHEQYF | TGTGCCAGCAGCTACTTCCCGAGGACAGGGAAATTCCACGAGCAGTACTTC
TRBJ2-3 | TRBV5-4 | - | TRBD2 | CASSLEMSTSRRDTQYF | TGTGCCAGCAGCTTGGAGATGTCGACTAGCCGGAGAGATACGCAGTATTTT
TRBJ2-1 | TRBV6-6 | - | - | CASGSVGQREQFF | TGTGCCAGCGGGTCCGTGGGTCAGCGCGAGCAGTTCTTC
TRBJ1-2 | TRBV18 | - | TRBD1 | CASSRTGGNYGYTF | TGTGCCAGCTCTCGGACAGGGGGTAACTATGGCTACACCTTC
TRBJ2-3 | TRBV4-1 | - | - | CASSQGSGGSTDTQYF | TGCGCCAGCAGCCAAGGGTCAGGGGGGTCCACAGATACGCAGTATTTT
TRBJ2-5 | TRBV19 | - | - | CASSILRERGETQYF | TGTGCCAGTAGTATCCTCAGGGAAAGGGGGGAGACCCAGTACTTC
TRBJ2-1 | TRBV27 | few | - | CASSSIAGYNEQFF | TGTGCCAGCAGTTCCATTGCGGGGTACAATGAGCAGTTCTTC
TRBJ2-1 | TRBV7-8 | few | TRBD2 | CASSYSGSFYNEQFF | TGTGCCAGCAGCTATAGCGGGAGTTTTTACAATGAGCAGTTCTTC
TRBJ2-7 | TRBV4-2 | - | TRBD2 | CASSQDGLAGGPYEQYF | TGTGCCAGCAGCCAAGACGGACTAGCGGGAGGCCCCTACGAGCAGTACTTC
TRBJ1-3 | TRBV29-1 | - | - | CSVLAARAGNTIYF | TGCAGCGTTCTGGCGGCCAGGGCTGGAAACACCATATATTTT
TRBJ2-1 | TRBV2 | - | TRBD2 | CASSELGGRGEQFF | TGTGCCAGCAGTGAACTCGGCGGGAGAGGGGAGCAGTTCTTC
TRBJ2-7 | TRBV5-4 | - | TRBD2 | CASSLAPSGRLYEQYF | TGTGCCAGCAGCTTGGCCCCTAGCGGGAGGTTATACGAGCAGTACTTC
TRBJ2-1 | TRBV15 | - | - | CATSRVGGIYNEQFF | TGTGCCACCAGCAGAGTGGGCGGGATCTACAATGAGCAGTTCTTC
TRBJ2-1 | TRBV19 | - | - | CASSIRGPAEQFF | TGTGCCAGTAGTATAAGGGGCCCGGCTGAGCAGTTCTTC
TRBJ1-4 | TRBV9 | once | - | CASTPGRNEKLFF | TGTGCCAGCACCCCAGGCCGGAATGAAAAACTGTTTTTT
TRBJ2-7 | TRBV28 | - | TRBD1 | CASSFTPNDRGEQYF | TGTGCCAGCAGTTTTACCCCAAACGACAGGGGCGAGCAGTACTTC
TRBJ2-1 | TRBV4-1 | - | - | CASSRTVGGGLSYNEQFF | TGCGCCAGCAGCCGGACGGTAGGAGGAGGACTCTCCTACAATGAGCAGTTCTTC
TRBJ2-7 | TRBV6-5 | few | TRBD2 | CASSPLAGASYEQYF | TGTGCCAGCAGCCCACTAGCGGGAGCCTCCTACGAGCAGTACTTC
TRBJ2-3 | TRBV30 | few | TRBD2 | CAWSVLAGGVDTQYF | TGTGCCTGGAGTGTACTAGCGGGAGGCGTAGATACGCAGTATTTT
TRBJ2-7 | TRBV11-2 | - | TRBD1 | CASSSIRTGGSYEQYF | TGTGCCAGCAGCTCGATACGGACAGGGGGTTCTTACGAGCAGTACTTC